Shown below are 21 T cell receptor beta chains from a single sample sequenced in a study of read filtering for tumor transcriptome and immune sequencing. From around 440 ng of RNA, a library with molecular barcoded alpha/delta and beta/gamma adaptors was made. Via MiXCR, TCRdb re-called the reads, giving one row per CDR3 protein. The sample has 40,000 or so distinct CDR3 sequences, roughly 13% seen once. The sequenced material came from a population of CD138-negative cells sorted from bone marrow. The receptors originated from a donor aged 40 or over with multiple myeloma.

This clonotype appeared a few times. A read error may be the cause here, since a much bigger clone is one base away. The chain combines TRBV7-9 with TRBJ2-2; D remains ambiguous. V dropped 8 bases and J dropped 1 base, with 8 bases sitting between them. CDR3 size: 13 residues. The germline gives CDR1 SEHNR, CDR2 FQNEAQ (reference sequence). Here the CDR3 DNA reads TGTGCCAGCCCGCCAGAGAACACCGGGGAGCTGTTTTTT. Translated: CASPPENTGELFF.

There are many counts of this clonotype. This chain joins TRBV5-1 and TRBJ2-7; TRBD2 agrees at 8 bases. This CDR3 has 13 residues. The germline V gene has CDR1 SGHRS and CDR2 YFSETQ. V lost 3 bases, J lost 7 bases, and 6 bases stayed unmatched. The CDR3 DNA reads as TGCGCCAGCAGCTCGACTAGCGTCGGGGAGCAGTACTTC. This encodes CASSSTSVGEQYF.

This clonotype was seen at least ten times. The V call is TRBV10-3, the J call TRBJ2-5; 8 nucleotides match TRBD2. This CDR3 region has 15 residues. Per germline, CDR1 ENHRY and CDR2 SYGVKD. J lost 4 bases, V lost 2 bases, and 6 bases had no gene match. The CDR3 here is CAISEIGLAGETQYF. The CDR3 DNA sequence: TGTGCCATCAGTGAGATAGGACTAGCTGGAGAGACCCAGTACTTC.

There are many counts of this clonotype. The chain has TRBV24-1 and TRBJ2-7; 7 bases match TRBD1. In germline, CDR1 is KGHDR, CDR2 SFDVKD. V lost 4 bases to trimming and J lost 3 bases; unmatched junction nucleotides: 14. CDR3 length equals 17 residues. The CDR3 loop reads CATSDPRTGIGGYEQYF. CDR3 DNA sequence: TGTGCCACCAGTGACCCTAGGACAGGAATCGGCGGCTACGAGCAGTACTTC.

At least ten counts were recorded for this clonotype. The DNA of the CDR3 is TGTGCCAGCAACCCCGGACAGGGCTCGAACACTGAAGCTTTCTTT. Its protein is CASNPGQGSNTEAFF. This rearrangement joins TRBV11-3 to TRBJ1-1; 8 nucleotides match TRBD1. Germline loops: CDR1 SGHNT, CDR2 YENEEA. The CDR3 sequence is 15 residues long. V lost 7 bases and J lost 1; bases outside the gene matches: 8.

In this sample, this clonotype turned up many times. A much larger clone is a single base away; this may be a read error. The CDR3 DNA sequence: TGCAGTGCTAGAGGGTCAGCGCGTAGCAATCAGCCCCAGCATTTT. This sequence encodes CSARGSARSNQPQHF. The V and J genes are TRBV20-1 and TRBJ1-5; D is unclear. The V gene lost 1 base and the J gene lost 0 bases, with 10 bases spanning the gap. CDR1 is DFQATT and CDR2 is SNEGSKA in the germline V gene (reference sequence). The CDR3 is made up of 15 amino acids.

This clonotype has only a few counts. CDR3 sequence reads: CASSLWGSFSYEQYF. As DNA, the CDR3 is TGCGCCAGCAGCTTATGGGGCAGTTTCTCCTACGAGCAGTACTTC. The chain uses TRBV5-1 and TRBJ2-7; D perhaps matches TRBD1 (5 bases). V dropped 2 bases and J dropped 0 bases, with 12 bases sitting between them. Per germline, CDR1 SGHRS and CDR2 YFSETQ. The length of the CDR3 is 15 residues. Filled out from reference TRBV5-1 and TRBJ2-7, the complete variable domain reads KAGVTQTPRYLIKTRGQQVTLSCSPISGHRSVSWYQQTPGQGLQFLFEYFSETQRNKGNFPGRFSGRQFSNSRSEMNVSTLELGDSALYLCASSLWGSFSYEQYFGPGTRLTVT.

This clonotype was seen many times. CDR3: CASSYSGGATEAFF. The CDR3 bases are TGTGCCAGCAGTTACTCCGGAGGGGCGACTGAAGCTTTCTTT. This chain connects TRBV6-5 to TRBJ1-1, with D tentatively TRBD1 (5 bases). Per germline, CDR1 MNHEY and CDR2 SVGAGI. Trimming cost V 0 bases and J 5 bases, with 10 bases left between them. This CDR3 is built from 14 residues.

This clonotype was seen many times. The genes are TRBV12-3 or TRBV12-4 and TRBJ1-1; D is ambiguous. The CDR3 runs 11 residues. The V end was cut by 3 bases, the J end by 8 bases, with 7 bases between. The CDR3 sequence: CASSFKVEAFF. CDR3 nucleotide sequence: TGTGCCAGCAGTTTTAAGGTGGAAGCTTTCTTT.

Comment on this clonotype: This may be a read error, as it is one base from a much larger clone. As the CDR3 is not closed by the conserved phenylalanine or tryptophan, this likely results from a read error. The chain is built from TRBV7-9 and TRBJ2-7; no clear D gene. Germline CDR1 and CDR2: SEHNR and FQNEAQ (reference sequence). This CDR3 is 14 amino acids long. The V end lost 3 bases, the J end lost 0 bases, and 9 bases lay between the germline ends. The CDR3 nucleotides read TGTGCCAGCAGCTTGTACATGAGCTCCTACGAGCAGTACTCC. Protein: CASSLYMSSYEQYS.

This chain connects TRBV20-1 to TRBJ2-1; possibly TRBD2 for D (7 bases). Trimming took off 0 bases at V and 5 bases at J, with 23 bases between the two ends. The CDR3 has 18 residues. Germline V gives CDR1 DFQATT, CDR2 SNEGSKA (reference sequence). The CDR3 here is CSARDTNGGRLWNNEQFF. The CDR3 region has the DNA TGCAGTGCTAGAGATACGAACGGGGGGCGTCTTTGGAACAATGAGCAGTTCTTC.

For this clonotype: A clone one base away is much larger, so this may be a read error. The chain couples TRBV4-2 to TRBJ2-3, with 10 bases that match TRBD2. The CDR3 totals 17 residues. Germline CDR1 reads LGHNA; CDR2 reads YNFKEQ. V trimming: 0 bases; J trimming: 4 bases; junction bases outside the gene matches: 7. The CDR3 loop reads CASSQELAGVSSDTQYF. The CDR3 DNA is TGTGCCAGCAGCCAAGAGCTAGCGGGGGTTAGCTCAGATACGCAGTATTTT.

This clonotype was picked up many times. The chain employs TRBV5-1 and TRBJ2-2; D remains ambiguous. The V gene lost 1 base and the J gene lost 5 bases, with 9 bases spanning the gap. Germline values: CDR1 SGHRS, CDR2 YFSETQ. The CDR3 is made up of 14 amino acids. In DNA, the CDR3 is TGCGCCAGCAGCTTGTGGGCCGGGACCGGGGAGCTGTTTTTT. Translating gives CASSLWAGTGELFF.

This clonotype has a handful of counts. The chain recombines TRBV7-3 with TRBJ2-2; 8 positions agree with TRBD2. CDR1 SGHTA and CDR2 FQGTGA come from the germline V gene. This CDR3 is built from 16 residues. J gave up 4 bases and V 1 base, and 5 bases lay outside the gene matches. The CDR3 DNA reads TGTGCCAGCAGCTTAATCCCAGCGGGGGTCACCGGGGAGCTGTTTTTT. Translated: CASSLIPAGVTGELFF.

This clonotype was counted at least ten times. For the CDR3, the DNA is TGCAGTGCTCAGACAGGGGTAACTGGAAACACCATATATTTT. Amino acid sequence: CSAQTGVTGNTIYF. The V call is TRBV20-1, the J call TRBJ1-3, with 8 bases identical to TRBD1. Losses at the gene ends were 5 bases for V and 2 bases for J; bases not matched to a gene: 5. This CDR3 has 14 residues. Looked up from germline, CDR1 is DFQATT and CDR2 is SNEGSKA (reference sequence).

This clonotype was counted ten times or more. J is TRBJ1-5 and V is TRBV7-2; tentatively, D is TRBD1 (5 bases). The CDR3 spans 12 residues. Germline CDR1 reads SGHTA; CDR2 reads FQGNSA. V lost 6 bases, J lost 4 bases, and 7 bases lay in between. The CDR3 reads CASRRQNQPQHF. Written as DNA, the CDR3 is TGTGCCAGCAGGCGACAGAATCAGCCCCAGCATTTT.

This clonotype was observed at least ten times. The chain is built from TRBV7-6 and TRBJ1-1, with 10 bases aligning to TRBD1. Germline lookup yields CDR1 SGHVS and CDR2 FNYEAQ. V gave up 5 bases and J gave up 1 base; unmatched junction bases: 7. The CDR3 loop spans 16 amino acids. Written as DNA, the CDR3 is TGTGCCAGCAGCGCACGGGACAGGGGAGAGAACACTGAAGCTTTCTTT. Translating it yields CASSARDRGENTEAFF.

As to this clonotype: A read error may explain this, as a much larger clone is one base away. V usage is TRBV29-1 and J usage is TRBJ2-2; D is possibly TRBD1 (5 bases). This CDR3 contains 14 residues. V dropped 5 bases and J dropped 4 bases, with 14 bases sitting between them. Germline V lookup: CDR1 SQVTM, CDR2 ANQGSEA. The CDR3 sequence is CSVTGPQGTGELFF. The CDR3 DNA is TGCAGCGTTACGGGCCCCCAGGGCACCGGGGAGCTGTTTTTT.

This sequence joins TRBV5-1 and TRBJ2-2; 8 bases are a match to TRBD2. The germline V gene encodes CDR1 SGHRS and CDR2 YFSETQ. Trimming removed 2 bases from V and 1 base from J; junction bases left unmatched: 1. The CDR3 is 15 residues long. The CDR3 region has the DNA TGCGCCAGCAGCTTAGCGGGGGAGAACACCGGGGAGCTGTTTTTT. Residues: CASSLAGENTGELFF.

The chain couples TRBV11-3 to TRBJ2-3, with D unclear. Germline assignment: CDR1 SGHNT and CDR2 YENEEA. With 4 bases removed from V and 0 bases from J, the gap between germline ends came to 11 bases. The CDR3 spans 15 residues. CDR3 DNA sequence: TGTGCCAGCAGCTCCCAAGCCCGTAGCACAGATACGCAGTATTTT. It codes for CASSSQARSTDTQYF. The full variable domain, with the rest looked up from reference TRBV11-3 and TRBJ2-3, is EAGVVQSPRYKIIEKKQPVAFWCNPISGHNTLYWYLQNLGQGPELLIRYENEEAVDDSQLPKDRFSAERLKGVDSTLKIQPAELGDSAVYLCASSSQARSTDTQYFGPGTRLTVL.

By its share, this clonotype is medium-sized (0.01 to 0.1%). The chain is built from TRBV4-2 and TRBJ1-2; D may be TRBD1 (5 bases). The V end lost 4 bases, the J end lost 4 bases, and 19 bases lay between the germline ends. Looked up from germline, CDR1 is LGHNA and CDR2 is YNFKEQ. The CDR3 is 16 amino acids. This chain's CDR3 is CASSPSPTVPSYGYTF. CDR3 DNA sequence: TGTGCCAGCAGCCCAAGTCCGACAGTCCCCAGCTATGGCTACACCTTC.